These T cell receptor beta chains were read from a single sample in a study of regulatory T cells in long-lasting Graves disease. In TCRdb, the multiplex PCR reads were re-called with MiXCR into one record per CDR3 protein. The sample contains more than 300,000 distinct CDR3 sequences, less than 20% of which appear only once. The material sequenced was peripheral blood mononuclear cells (PBMCs), taken when the disease was refractory, from a patient treated with antithyroid drugs. Receptor source: a female donor with Graves disease. Both conserved end residues are part of each CDR3. The order of the fields is J gene, D gene, V gene, clone size, CDR3 DNA, CDR3 protein. A D gene is named only where the DNA matches it firmly. The listing skips clone size in some rows; elsewhere it reads once, few, many or a size class.

J gene: TRBJ2-3
D gene: TRBD2
V gene: TRBV25-1
clone size: NA
CDR3 DNA: TGTGCCATCCGGGACTACAACACAGATGCGCAGTATTTT
CDR3 protein: CAIRDYNTDAQYF

J gene: TRBJ1-2
D gene: NA
V gene: TRBV7-2
clone size: many
CDR3 DNA: TGTGCCAGCAGCTTAGCGTTATACGGAAGGGATCTACGGGGCTACACCTTC
CDR3 protein: CASSLALYGRDLRGYTF

J gene: TRBJ2-5
D gene: NA
V gene: TRBV7-2
clone size: many
CDR3 DNA: TGTGCCAGCAGCCGAACTTACCAAGAGACCCAGTACTTC
CDR3 protein: CASSRTYQETQYF

J gene: TRBJ1-6
D gene: NA
V gene: TRBV11-3
clone size: NA
CDR3 DNA: TGTGCCAGCAGCTTAGAAGACTCCTATAATTCACCCCTCCACTTT
CDR3 protein: CASSLEDSYNSPLHF

J gene: TRBJ1-1
D gene: TRBD1
V gene: TRBV18
clone size: NA
CDR3 DNA: TGTGCCAGCTCACCACCCGGGACAGGGTACACGGGGCGAGCTTTCTTT
CDR3 protein: CASSPPGTGYTGRAFF

J gene: TRBJ1-3
D gene: TRBD1
V gene: TRBV6-1
clone size: many
CDR3 DNA: TGTGCCAGCAGCGGGACAGCCTCTGGAAACACCATATATTTT
CDR3 protein: CASSGTASGNTIYF

J gene: TRBJ2-7
D gene: TRBD2
V gene: TRBV10-2
clone size: NA
CDR3 DNA: TGCGCCAGCAGAGATTTACTAGCGGGAGGCCACTACGAGCAGTACTTC
CDR3 protein: CASRDLLAGGHYEQYF

J gene: TRBJ1-1
D gene: NA
V gene: TRBV5-6
clone size: few
CDR3 DNA: TGTGCCAGCAGCCTTCCTTTGGTGGGGTACACTGAAGCTTTCTTT
CDR3 protein: CASSLPLVGYTEAFF

J gene: TRBJ1-2
D gene: NA
V gene: TRBV2
clone size: many
CDR3 DNA: TGTGCCAGCAGTGAACTTAGGGGGGCCGATGGCTACACCTTC
CDR3 protein: CASSELRGADGYTF

J gene: TRBJ1-2
D gene: NA
V gene: TRBV7-8
clone size: many
CDR3 DNA: TGTGCCAGCAGCAGAAACAGGGTTTCTGGCTACACCTTC
CDR3 protein: CASSRNRVSGYTF

J gene: TRBJ2-7
D gene: TRBD1
V gene: TRBV7-8
clone size: once
CDR3 DNA: TGTGCCAGCAGCTTGTACTTCCCCGGGACAGGGCCGTACGAGCAGTACTTC
CDR3 protein: CASSLYFPGTGPYEQYF

J gene: TRBJ2-5
D gene: NA
V gene: TRBV2
clone size: many
CDR3 DNA: TGTGCCAGCAGTGAAGTGGGGGCGGGCCAAGAGACCCAGTACTTC
CDR3 protein: CASSEVGAGQETQYF

J gene: TRBJ2-7
D gene: TRBD1
V gene: TRBV10-2
clone size: few
CDR3 DNA: TGCGCCAGCAGCATCGGGAAGGGACAGGCAACCTACGAGCAGTACTTC
CDR3 protein: CASSIGKGQATYEQYF

J gene: TRBJ1-1
D gene: NA
V gene: TRBV4-1
clone size: NA
CDR3 DNA: TGCGCCAGCAGCCTCTCGAGGCAGGGGACCACTGAAGCTTTCTTT
CDR3 protein: CASSLSRQGTTEAFF

J gene: TRBJ1-4
D gene: NA
V gene: TRBV19
clone size: NA
CDR3 DNA: TGTGCCAGTAGCACACAGGGAGTGAATGAAAAACTGTTTTTT
CDR3 protein: CASSTQGVNEKLFF

J gene: TRBJ2-3
D gene: NA
V gene: TRBV6-5
clone size: NA
CDR3 DNA: TGTGCCAGCAGTTACACCGGTCTAGGGGGGGATACGCAGTATTTT
CDR3 protein: CASSYTGLGGDTQYF

J gene: TRBJ2-2
D gene: NA
V gene: TRBV5-1
clone size: few
CDR3 DNA: TGCGCCAGCAGCCCAGCCGGCACCGGGGAGCTGTTTTTT
CDR3 protein: CASSPAGTGELFF

J gene: TRBJ2-5
D gene: NA
V gene: TRBV20-1
clone size: few
CDR3 DNA: TGCAGGGCTAGGGAACTATCTCAAGAGACCCAGTACTTC
CDR3 protein: CRARELSQETQYF

J gene: TRBJ1-2
D gene: NA
V gene: TRBV12-3/TRBV12-4
clone size: NA
CDR3 DNA: TGTGCCAGCAGCCACGGCCAAAGGGGCCCCGCCTATGGCTACACCTTC
CDR3 protein: CASSHGQRGPAYGYTF

J gene: TRBJ1-2
D gene: NA
V gene: TRBV28
clone size: many
CDR3 DNA: TGTGCCAGCGGGCCGGTAGTCTATGGCTACACCTTC
CDR3 protein: CASGPVVYGYTF

J gene: TRBJ1-2
D gene: NA
V gene: TRBV14
clone size: NA
CDR3 DNA: TGTGCCAGCAGCCTACTCCCCTCGGGGGGCTACACCTTC
CDR3 protein: CASSLLPSGGYTF

J gene: TRBJ1-5
D gene: NA
V gene: TRBV6-1
clone size: many
CDR3 DNA: TGTGCCAGCAGTGAATTAGAACAGCCCCAGCATTTT
CDR3 protein: CASSELEQPQHF

J gene: TRBJ2-5
D gene: NA
V gene: TRBV12-3/TRBV12-4
clone size: many
CDR3 DNA: TGTGCTAGCAGTTTAGGACCTACCGGTTGGGAGACCCAGTACTTC
CDR3 protein: CASSLGPTGWETQYF

J gene: TRBJ1-3
D gene: NA
V gene: TRBV29-1
clone size: few
CDR3 DNA: TGCAGCGTTACCAGGGTTCCTGGAAACACCATATATTTT
CDR3 protein: CSVTRVPGNTIYF

J gene: TRBJ2-7
D gene: TRBD1
V gene: TRBV5-1
clone size: NA
CDR3 DNA: TGCGCCAGCAGGTTGACAGGGGGCTACGAGCAGTACTTC
CDR3 protein: CASRLTGGYEQYF

J gene: TRBJ2-7
D gene: NA
V gene: TRBV7-9
clone size: NA
CDR3 DNA: TGTGCCGTCAGGTTGGGCAGCTCCTACGAGCAGTACTTC
CDR3 protein: CAVRLGSSYEQYF

J gene: TRBJ1-2
D gene: TRBD1
V gene: TRBV6-1
clone size: few
CDR3 DNA: TGTGCCAGCAGACCTATCTCCGGGGACGCCGGTGGGGACAGGGTTCGGGGGGACGGCTACACCTTC
CDR3 protein: CASRPISGDAGGDRVRGDGYTF

J gene: TRBJ1-5
D gene: TRBD1
V gene: TRBV2
clone size: many
CDR3 DNA: TGTGCCAGCAGTGATCCCCCGACAGGGGCTCATCAGCCCCAGCATTTT
CDR3 protein: CASSDPPTGAHQPQHF

J gene: TRBJ1-1
D gene: NA
V gene: TRBV3-1
clone size: NA
CDR3 DNA: TGTGCCAGCAGCTCACTCGGAGGCACACTTACAGGGAACACTGAAGCTTTCTTT
CDR3 protein: CASSSLGGTLTGNTEAFF

J gene: TRBJ1-1
D gene: NA
V gene: TRBV7-9
clone size: NA
CDR3 DNA: TGTGCCAGTGAAGAGAACACTGAAGCTTTCTTT
CDR3 protein: CASEENTEAFF

J gene: TRBJ2-2
D gene: TRBD1
V gene: TRBV27
clone size: once
CDR3 DNA: TGTGCCAGCAGAGGACAGGGTTACACCGGGGAGCTGTTTTTT
CDR3 protein: CASRGQGYTGELFF

J gene: TRBJ1-4
D gene: TRBD1
V gene: TRBV19
clone size: many
CDR3 DNA: TGTGCCAGTAGTTTCGACAGGGGGACTGAAAAACTGTTTTTT
CDR3 protein: CASSFDRGTEKLFF

J gene: TRBJ2-7
D gene: TRBD2
V gene: TRBV5-1
clone size: NA
CDR3 DNA: TGCGCCAGCAGACGGACAGGGGCCCGACTAGCGGGAGTTGGAGAGCAGTACTTC
CDR3 protein: CASRRTGARLAGVGEQYF

J gene: TRBJ1-4
D gene: NA
V gene: TRBV5-1
clone size: few
CDR3 DNA: TGCGCCAGCAGCAGGACTTCGGAGGAAAAACTGTTTTTT
CDR3 protein: CASSRTSEEKLFF

J gene: TRBJ1-5
D gene: NA
V gene: TRBV7-9
clone size: NA
CDR3 DNA: TGTGCCAGCAGCGCTCAGGGGCAGCCCCAGCATTTT
CDR3 protein: CASSAQGQPQHF

J gene: TRBJ2-1
D gene: NA
V gene: TRBV18
clone size: NA
CDR3 DNA: TGTGCCAGCTCACTCCAGGTGAGCTCCTACAATGAGCAGTTCTTC
CDR3 protein: CASSLQVSSYNEQFF

J gene: TRBJ1-5
D gene: NA
V gene: TRBV12-3/TRBV12-4
clone size: many
CDR3 DNA: TGTGCCAGCAGTTTCCGAGGGGATAGCAATCAGCCCCAGCATTTT
CDR3 protein: CASSFRGDSNQPQHF

J gene: TRBJ2-5
D gene: NA
V gene: TRBV20-1
clone size: NA
CDR3 DNA: TGCAGTGCTAAAGGACTAGACAGGAATCAAGAGACCCAGTACTTC
CDR3 protein: CSAKGLDRNQETQYF

J gene: TRBJ2-5
D gene: TRBD1
V gene: TRBV4-1
clone size: NA
CDR3 DNA: TGCGCCAGCAGCCAGCCCCGGGACAGGCAAGAGACCCAGTACTTC
CDR3 protein: CASSQPRDRQETQYF

J gene: TRBJ1-2
D gene: TRBD1
V gene: TRBV7-9
clone size: NA
CDR3 DNA: TGTGCCAGCAGCTCAACGGGACAGCAGATCTATGGCTACACCTTC
CDR3 protein: CASSSTGQQIYGYTF

J gene: TRBJ2-5
D gene: NA
V gene: TRBV15
clone size: many
CDR3 DNA: TGTGCCACCAGCAGTTCGAATGCCCCAGAGACCCAGTACTTC
CDR3 protein: CATSSSNAPETQYF

J gene: TRBJ1-1
D gene: NA
V gene: TRBV12-3/TRBV12-4
clone size: NA
CDR3 DNA: TGTGCCAGCATGTTCGACAAATGGGAGGGGCCCACTGAAGCTTTCTTT
CDR3 protein: CASMFDKWEGPTEAFF